One sample yielded the 31 T cell receptor beta chains listed below, sequenced in a study of blood T cells in healthy people across ages. Together with a sample-barcoded 5' primer, a J-beta primer mix was included in a second PCR lasting about 6 to 11 cycles. TCRdb redid the calling of the 5' RACE reads with MiXCR, one entry per CDR3 protein. The data contain hundreds of thousands of distinct CDR3 sequences, around 24% of them singletons. The data also belong to a second study, concerning T cells of mothers and their children.

The sample was blood. The receptors were sampled from a boy younger than 18 in good health.

Only a few counts were recorded for this clonotype. This chain links TRBV4-1 with TRBJ2-5, with D hard to call. Deletions cut 0 bases from V and 3 bases from J, with 11 bases between. This CDR3 comprises 15 residues. Germline V gene data show CDR1 as MGHRA and CDR2 as YSYEKL. The CDR3 sequence is CASSQDPGPEETQYF. The CDR3, as DNA: TGCGCCAGCAGCCAAGATCCGGGTCCGGAAGAGACCCAGTACTTC.

V and J are TRBV6-4 and TRBJ2-3; 8 bases align to TRBD2. Unmatched junction bases numbered 2, after V lost 0 bases and J lost 0 bases. The germline CDR1 and CDR2 sequences are MRHNA and SNTAGT. The CDR3 has 16 residues. The CDR3 spells CASSDSERGSTDTQYF. CDR3 coding DNA: TGTGCCAGCAGTGACTCTGAGCGGGGGAGCACAGATACGCAGTATTTT.

V gene TRBV30 combines with J gene TRBJ2-1, with D perhaps matching TRBD1 (5 bases). This CDR3 is 11 amino acids long. The germline V and J ends were trimmed by 1 base and 7 bases, with 5 bases remaining between them. Germline V gives CDR1 GTSNPN, CDR2 SVGIG (reference sequence). CDR3 in DNA: TGTGCCTGGAGTGAGGGGAATGAGCAGTTCTTC. This gives the protein CAWSEGNEQFF. Drawing the rest from reference TRBV30 and TRBJ2-1, the complete variable domain is SQTIHQWPATLVQPVGSPLSLECTVEGTSNPNLYWYRQAAGRGLQLLFYSVGIGQISSEVPQNLSASRPQDRQFILSSKKLLLSDSGFYLCAWSEGNEQFFGPGTRLTVL.

The J gene is TRBJ2-4, the V gene TRBV15, with D perhaps matching TRBD1 or TRBD2 (5 bases each). The CDR3 has 17 amino acids. Between the trimmed V and J ends, which lost 0 bases and 0 bases, there was a span of 12 bases. The germline V gene has CDR1 LNHNV and CDR2 YYDKDF (reference sequence). The CDR3 is CATSREHGALAKNIQYF. CDR3 nucleotides: TGTGCCACCAGCAGAGAGCACGGGGCCCTAGCCAAAAACATTCAGTACTTC.

This chain uses TRBV4-3 with TRBJ2-5; TRBD1 matches 9 bases. CDR3 length: 15 amino acids. Germline V gives CDR1 LGHNA, CDR2 YSLEER. With 7 bases clipped from V and 2 bases from J, the junction kept 8 bases outside the gene matches. The DNA of the CDR3 is TGCGCCAGCACCTTGGACAGGGGATCGCAAGAGACCCAGTACTTC. It codes for CASTLDRGSQETQYF.

J is TRBJ2-1 and V is TRBV4-2; 8 bases line up with TRBD2. Germline V gives CDR1 LGHNA, CDR2 YNFKEQ. The CDR3 consists of 18 residues. Trimming removed 0 bases from V and 3 bases from J; junction bases left unmatched: 10. The CDR3 sequence is CASSQDAVAGPNYNEQFF. CDR3 coding DNA: TGTGCCAGCAGCCAAGATGCGGTAGCGGGGCCCAACTACAATGAGCAGTTCTTC.

This clonotype was seen only a few times. This chain connects TRBV4-3 to TRBJ1-1, with 9 bases identical to TRBD1. CDR3 length equals 16 residues. The ends lost 3 bases at V and 3 bases at J; junction bases unmatched: 8. CDR1 is LGHNA and CDR2 is YSLEER in the germline V gene. The CDR3 region has the DNA TGCGCCAGCAGCCATGGGAACAGGGGGCGTGACACTGAAGCTTTCTTT. This gives the protein CASSHGNRGRDTEAFF.

This clonotype was observed a few times. V is TRBV2 and J is TRBJ2-7; D might be TRBD1 (5 bases). Germline CDR1 SNHLY, CDR2 FYNNEI. The CDR3 length is 13 residues. V dropped 3 bases and J dropped 2 bases, with 8 bases sitting between them. In nucleotides, the CDR3 is TGTGCCAGCAGTGAGTCGACAGCCTACGAGCAGTACTTC. Amino acid sequence: CASSESTAYEQYF.

This clonotype was picked up a small number of times. The chain uses TRBV9 and TRBJ2-2; 9 bases are a match to TRBD1. CDR1 and CDR2 from the germline V gene are SGDLS and YYNGEE. The V and J ends lost 3 bases and 5 bases, in that order; junction bases with no gene match: 5. The CDR3 spans 15 residues. CDR3 protein: CASSGQGVGTGELFF. DNA of the CDR3: TGTGCCAGCAGCGGACAGGGGGTGGGGACCGGGGAGCTGTTTTTT.

This clonotype has more than one count but fewer than ten. The chain is built from TRBV14 and TRBJ2-6, with D uncertain. The V gene's germline CDR1 is SGHDN and CDR2 FVKESK. Trimming removed 7 bases from V and 1 base from J, with 11 bases in between. The CDR3 has 15 amino acids. CDR3: CASTKRSSGANVLTF. The DNA of the CDR3 is TGTGCCAGCACCAAACGGAGTTCTGGGGCCAACGTCCTGACTTTC. Filled out from reference TRBV14 and TRBJ2-6, the complete variable domain reads EAGVTQFPSHSVIEKGQTVTLRCDPISGHDNLYWYRRVMGKEIKFLLHFVKESKQDESGMPNNRFLAERTGGTYSTLKVQPAELEDSGVYFCASTKRSSGANVLTFGAGSRLTVL.

This clonotype was found a few times. The chain joins TRBV4-3 to TRBJ2-5; D not certain. CDR1 is LGHNA, CDR2 YSLEER, per germline. V was pared by 0 bases and J by 0 bases, with 20 bases between. The CDR3 runs to 19 residues. The CDR3 loop is CASSQELSRTSCDQETQYF. CDR3 bases: TGCGCCAGCAGCCAAGAGTTGAGTAGAACTTCCTGCGACCAAGAGACCCAGTACTTC.

The chain is built from TRBV2 and TRBJ2-7, with D perhaps matching TRBD1 (5 bases). This CDR3 region has 15 residues. Germline V gene lookup returns CDR1 SNHLY and CDR2 FYNNEI. The V end lost 3 bases, the J end lost 2 bases, and 14 bases lay between the germline ends. The CDR3 DNA reads TGTGCCAGCAGTGACGCCGGCGACAGCGCCTACGAGCAGTACTTC. It specifies CASSDAGDSAYEQYF.

The J gene is TRBJ2-1, the V gene TRBV18; 9 bases are a match to TRBD2. This CDR3 contains 16 residues. Unmatched junction bases numbered 12, after V lost 6 bases and J lost 6 bases. CDR1 and CDR2 (germline): KGHSH, LQKENI. The CDR3 DNA sequence: TGTGCCAGCTCGCATACCCGGCGGGAGGGTCGCAATGAGCAGTTCTTC. It translates to CASSHTRREGRNEQFF.

This clonotype occurred a few times. DNA of the CDR3: TGTGCCAGCAGTCCGGTAAAGGTCGGGGGCGTAGAGACCCAGTACTTC. Its translation is CASSPVKVGGVETQYF. This rearrangement joins TRBV6-2 or TRBV6-3 to TRBJ2-5; D tentatively fits TRBD1 or TRBD2 (6 bases each). The CDR3 runs 16 residues. Trimming took 5 bases from V and 4 from J, leaving 20 bases between them. Germline V gene sequence: CDR1 MNHEY, CDR2 SVGEGT.

The chain employs TRBV2 and TRBJ2-1; D remains unclear. Germline V gene lookup returns CDR1 SNHLY and CDR2 FYNNEI. V lost 4 bases, J lost 8 bases, and 9 bases lay in between. The CDR3 is 12 amino acids. This chain's CDR3 is CASSGRLDEQFF. CDR3 in DNA: TGTGCCAGCAGTGGTCGGCTAGATGAGCAGTTCTTC. Drawing the rest from reference TRBV2 and TRBJ2-1, the complete variable domain is EPEVTQTPSHQVTQMGQEVILRCVPISNHLYFYWYRQILGQKVEFLVSFYNNEISEKSEIFDDQFSVERPDGSNFTLKIRSTKLEDSAMYFCASSGRLDEQFFGPGTRLTVL.

This clonotype has just a few counts. The chain joins TRBV6-5 to TRBJ2-5; 8 nucleotides match TRBD1. Germline-derived CDR1 and CDR2 are MNHEY and SVGAGI. The CDR3 sequence is 14 residues long. Trimming removed 6 bases from V and 5 bases from J; junction bases left unmatched: 8. The DNA of the CDR3 is TGTGCCAGCAGCATGGGACAGGCCGCCGAGACCCAGTACTTC. This gives the protein CASSMGQAAETQYF.

This clonotype showed up many times. V and J are TRBV7-8 and TRBJ2-1; D unresolved. The CDR3 runs 12 residues. CDR1 and CDR2 from the germline V gene are SGHVS and FQNEAQ. V was trimmed by 0 bases and J by 7 bases, leaving 4 bases between them. CDR3 in amino acids: CASSLALNEQFF. DNA for the CDR3: TGTGCCAGCAGCTTAGCGCTTAATGAGCAGTTCTTC.

V gene TRBV9 combines with J gene TRBJ2-2, with D tentatively TRBD2 (6 bases). V lost 6 bases, J lost 7 bases, and 16 bases lay in between. CDR1 is SGDLS, CDR2 YYNGEE, per germline. This CDR3 comprises 14 residues. CDR3 sequence (DNA): TGTGCCAGCATAGGAGGGCTCGGGCACGGGGAGCTGTTTTTT. Residues: CASIGGLGHGELFF.

The chain uses TRBV6-6 and TRBJ1-1; D is undetermined. The germline V gene encodes CDR1 MNHNY and CDR2 SVGAGI (reference sequence). Between the trimmed V and J ends, which lost 8 bases and 1 base, there was a span of 5 bases. This CDR3 has 11 amino acids. CDR3 coding DNA: TGTGCCAGCGCGCGGAACACTGAAGCTTTCTTT. Its protein product is CASARNTEAFF.

The chain joins TRBV6-7 to TRBJ2-1; D gene unclear. TRBV6-7 carries the ORF label, with uncertain function. The CDR3 covers 13 residues. V lost 6 bases, J lost 5 bases, and 11 bases lay in between. DNA for the CDR3: TGTGCCAGCAGGAGGCAGAGAAACAATGAGCAGTTCTTC. This translates into CASRRQRNNEQFF.

This clonotype appeared a few times. CDR3 in amino acids: CSAILQGGGAKNIQYF. CDR3 nucleotide sequence: TGCAGTGCTATCCTCCAGGGCGGCGGTGCCAAAAACATTCAGTACTTC. The V call is TRBV20-1, the J call TRBJ2-4, with D tentatively TRBD1 (5 bases). This CDR3 has 16 amino acids. Trimming removed 4 bases from V and 1 base from J, with 17 bases in between. Germline CDR1 is DFQATT and CDR2 is SNEGSKA (reference sequence).

This clonotype was detected only a few times. The rearrangement joins TRBV7-9 to TRBJ2-2, with D perhaps matching TRBD1 (6 bases). The germline V gene has CDR1 SEHNR and CDR2 FQNEAQ (reference sequence). The CDR3 contains 17 residues. The V end lost 5 bases, the J end lost 2 bases, and 18 bases lay between the germline ends. CDR3 in amino acids: CASSARDMGSNTGELFF. Written as DNA, the CDR3 is TGTGCCAGCAGCGCCCGGGACATGGGGTCTAACACCGGGGAGCTGTTTTTT.

In this sample, this clonotype turned up a few times. The chain has TRBV11-1 and TRBJ2-3; tentatively, D is TRBD1 or TRBD2 (5 bases each). CDR3 length equals 16 residues. Trimming took off 5 bases at V and 0 bases at J, with 15 bases between the two ends. Germline V CDR1 and CDR2: SGHAT, FQDESV (reference sequence). CDR3 amino acids: CASSPTGTLSTDTQYF. The CDR3 DNA is TGTGCCAGCAGCCCGACCGGGACCCTGAGCACAGATACGCAGTATTTT. Combining the CDR3 with reference TRBV11-1 and TRBJ2-3 gives the whole variable domain EAEVAQSPRYKITEKSQAVAFWCDPISGHATLYWYRQILGQGPELLVQFQDESVVDDSQLPKDRFSAERLKGVDSTLKIQPAELGDSAMYLCASSPTGTLSTDTQYFGPGTRLTVL.

CDR3 sequence (DNA): TGTGCCACCAGCAGAGGACAGCGGGCGGGCGAAATGATGCAGTATTTT. This codes for CATSRGQRAGEMMQYF. V gene TRBV15 combines with J gene TRBJ2-3; TRBD2 is a possible D gene (6 bases). V lost 1 base to trimming and J lost 11 bases, with 22 bases between them. CDR1 LNHNV and CDR2 YYDKDF come from the germline V gene (reference sequence). The CDR3 is made up of 16 amino acids.

This clonotype was recorded a few times. This chain links TRBV11-2 with TRBJ2-3, with D unresolved. The V end lost 3 bases, the J end lost 2 bases, and 12 bases lay between the germline ends. Per the germline V gene, CDR1 is SGHAT and CDR2 is FQNNGV. This CDR3 spans 15 amino acids. CDR3 nucleotide sequence: TGTGCCAGCAGCTTTAGTTGGGGAATCACAGATACGCAGTATTTT. It specifies CASSFSWGITDTQYF.

The chain employs TRBV28 and TRBJ2-6; no firm D call. V lost 6 bases, J lost 0 bases, and 15 bases lay in between. Germline assignment: CDR1 MDHEN and CDR2 SYDVKM. The CDR3 runs 17 residues. The CDR3 DNA reads TGTGCCAGCAGATACCGAGACATTTCCTCTGGGGCCAACGTCCTGACTTTC. Protein sequence: CASRYRDISSGANVLTF.

This clonotype was seen a handful of times. The chain uses TRBV5-1 and TRBJ2-3; the D is unclear. The germline V gene has CDR1 SGHRS and CDR2 YFSETQ. The CDR3 has 13 amino acids. Trimming shortened V by 0 bases and J by 5 bases, and 7 bases separated the two germline ends. The CDR3 nucleotides read TGCGCCAGCAGCTTGGATTGGGTAGATACGCAGTATTTT. Translated, it gives CASSLDWVDTQYF.

This clonotype has only a few counts. This chain connects TRBV29-1 to TRBJ2-2; D ambiguous. From germline, CDR1 is SQVTM and CDR2 ANQGSEA. The V end was cut by 4 bases, the J end by 4 bases, with 7 bases between. The CDR3 runs 12 residues. CDR3 amino acids: CSVVYPTGELFF. DNA for the CDR3: TGCAGCGTTGTATACCCCACCGGGGAGCTGTTTTTT.

This clonotype was observed a handful of times. The rearrangement links TRBV2 to TRBJ1-2, with D possibly matching TRBD1 (5 bases). With 1 base removed from V and 4 bases from J, the gap between germline ends came to 7 bases. The CDR3 is 13 amino acids. CDR1 and CDR2 (germline): SNHLY, FYNNEI. The CDR3 DNA reads TGTGCCAGCAGTGAAGACAGGACCTATGGCTACACCTTC. Translating gives CASSEDRTYGYTF.

The chain employs TRBV14 and TRBJ2-1; 11 nucleotides match TRBD2. The CDR3 is made up of 15 amino acids. Germline V gene data show CDR1 as SGHDN and CDR2 as FVKESK. Trimming at V came to 6 bases and at J to 6 bases, leaving 7 bases not matched to a gene. The CDR3 DNA reads as TGTGCCAGCAGACCACTAGCGGGAGTCCCCAATGAGCAGTTCTTC. It yields the protein CASRPLAGVPNEQFF. Complete variable domain (other parts from reference TRBV14 and TRBJ2-1): EAGVTQFPSHSVIEKGQTVTLRCDPISGHDNLYWYRRVMGKEIKFLLHFVKESKQDESGMPNNRFLAERTGGTYSTLKVQPAELEDSGVYFCASRPLAGVPNEQFFGPGTRLTVL.

This rearrangement joins TRBV7-2 to TRBJ2-5, with 7 bases matching TRBD1. The closer fit of TRBJ2-7 to the DNA end suggests the J call may be wrong. This CDR3 comprises 15 residues. Germline V lookup: CDR1 SGHTA, CDR2 FQGNSA. Here the CDR3 reads CASSSHLTGFYEQYF. For the CDR3, the DNA is TGTGCCAGCAGCTCGCACTTGACAGGGTTCTACGAGCAGTACTTC.